The 2 T cell receptor beta chains reported below all come from one sample, sequenced in a study of shared clonotypes between healthy human individuals. Some clones are missing from TCRdb's copy, which holds only in-frame ones; the method was immunoSEQ multiplex PCR. The data hold a few million clones, with 95% observed a single time. The sample was naive CD4+ T cells sorted from blood. Subset indicated: CD45RA+ positively selected. All receptors come from a man between 18 and 29 years old in good health.

V and J are TRBV7-8 and TRBJ1-4; 7 bases line up with TRBD1. V shed 5 bases and J 5 bases; nucleotides not matched to a gene: 11. This CDR3 comprises 16 residues. Germline V gene lookup returns CDR1 SGHVS and CDR2 FQNEAQ. The CDR3 loop is CASSPGRAGQNEKLFF. The CDR3 DNA reads TGTGCCAGCAGCCCCGGAAGGGCGGGACAGAATGAAAAACTGTTTTTT.

This chain connects TRBV5-4 to TRBJ1-1; 8 bases map to TRBD1. V trimming: 4 bases; J trimming: 1 base; junction bases outside the gene matches: 9. Germline V gene sequence: CDR1 SGHNT, CDR2 YYREEE (reference sequence). This CDR3 region has 16 residues. The CDR3 region is CASSTGQGTSNTEAFF. In DNA, the CDR3 is TGTGCCAGCAGCACCGGACAGGGCACCTCGAACACTGAAGCTTTCTTT.